This entry describes one TCR beta chain. Random hexamers were used to reverse transcribe an amount of about 0.45 to 1 ug RNA. TCRdb called the immunoSEQ multiplex PCR reads again in MiXCR, with one record for every CDR3 protein. The repertoire holds approximately 210,000 distinct CDR3 sequences, around 93% seen once, with 0.15% in the top ten. CDR3 length: 16 amino acids. Germline assignment: CDR1 SGHTA and CDR2 FQGNSA. V lost 7 bases to trimming and J lost 4 bases; unmatched junction nucleotides: 13. This sample was taken from a study of CD8 T cells in Susac syndrome. Study summary: When blood was drawn, patients with Susac syndrome were on intravenous immunoglobulin alone, on corticosteroids, or therapy-naive.

TCR beta sequencing covered blood CD8+ and CD4+ T cells. Negative magnetic isolation gave CD8+ and CD4+ cells; FACS enriched CD8+ TEMRA. Source material: CD4+ T cells from PBMCs. V usage is TRBV7-2 and J usage is TRBJ1-2, with TRBD1 identical over 9 bases. This sequence originates from a human donor with Susac syndrome. This chain's CDR3 is CASTLRQGGAFYGYTF. For the CDR3, the DNA is TGTGCCAGCACCCTTAGACAGGGGGGGGCCTTCTATGGCTACACCTTC.